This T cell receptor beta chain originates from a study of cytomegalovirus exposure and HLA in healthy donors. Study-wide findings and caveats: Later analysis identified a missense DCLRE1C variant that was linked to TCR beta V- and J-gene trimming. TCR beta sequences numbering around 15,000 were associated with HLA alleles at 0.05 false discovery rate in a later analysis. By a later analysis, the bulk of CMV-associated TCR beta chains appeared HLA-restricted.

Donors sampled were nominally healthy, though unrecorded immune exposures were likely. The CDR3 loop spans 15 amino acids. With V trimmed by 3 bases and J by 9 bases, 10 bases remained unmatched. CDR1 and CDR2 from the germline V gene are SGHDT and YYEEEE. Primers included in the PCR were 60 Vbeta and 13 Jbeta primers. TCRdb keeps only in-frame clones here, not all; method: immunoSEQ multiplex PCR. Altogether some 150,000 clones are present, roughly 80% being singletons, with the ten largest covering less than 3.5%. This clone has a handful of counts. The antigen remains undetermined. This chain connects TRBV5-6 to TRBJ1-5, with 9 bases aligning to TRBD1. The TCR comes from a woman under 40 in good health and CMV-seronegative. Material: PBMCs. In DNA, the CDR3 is TGTGCCAGCAGCTCCACTACAGGGGGCTCTTTGCCCCAGCATTTT. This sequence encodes CASSSTTGGSLPQHF.